A selection of T cell receptor beta chains follows, all from one sample in a study of blood T cells in healthy people across ages. TCRdb itself ran the 5' RACE reads through MiXCR, one entry per CDR3 protein. The table shows 750,000 or so distinct CDR3 sequences, with 20% to 30% occurring only once. The same sample was also studied in work on T cells of mothers and their children.

Sequenced input: blood. Receptor source: a boy aged 5-17 years in good health. Both conserved end residues are part of each CDR3. A D gene is named only where the DNA matches it firmly. The size entry is marked missing in some rows and otherwise reads once, few, many or a size class.

j_call	d_call	cdr3_length	clone_size	v_call	cdr3_nt	cdr3_aa
TRBJ2-1	.	12	.	TRBV20-1	TGCAGTGCTAGCGGAGGGGCACTTGAGCAGTTCTTC	CSASGGALEQFF
TRBJ1-3	.	14	few	TRBV12-3/TRBV12-4	TGTGCCAGCAGTTGGACAGCCTCTGGAAACACCATATATTTT	CASSWTASGNTIYF
TRBJ2-6	.	17	few	TRBV4-3	TGCGCCAGCAGCCAAGAGCCTGGAGGGTCTGGGGCCAACGTCCTGACTTTC	CASSQEPGGSGANVLTF
TRBJ2-5	.	11	.	TRBV20-1	TGCAGTGCTAGAACTCAAGAGACCCAGTACTTC	CSARTQETQYF
TRBJ2-3	.	14	.	TRBV5-1	TGCGCCAGCAGTCGGTCCCCGGGCGCAGATACGCAGTATTTT	CASSRSPGADTQYF
TRBJ2-7	TRBD1	14	.	TRBV5-1	TGCGCCAGCAGCCGGGGACAGGGAAGGGACGAGCAGTACTTC	CASSRGQGRDEQYF
TRBJ1-6	.	13	.	TRBV15	TGTGCCACCAGCAGGGAGGGCGACTCACCCCTCCACTTT	CATSREGDSPLHF
TRBJ2-7	.	17	.	TRBV20-1	TGCAGTGCTAGAGAGTTCGGATCTGGACAAGGGATCTACGAGCAGTACTTC	CSAREFGSGQGIYEQYF
TRBJ2-1	.	15	many	TRBV20-1	TGCAGTGCTAGAGATTTAGGGGGGTCCTACAATGAGCAGTTCTTC	CSARDLGGSYNEQFF
TRBJ2-1	.	16	.	TRBV9	TGTGCCAGCAGCGTAGCTGGAAAGTCCGCCTACAATGAGCAGTTCTTC	CASSVAGKSAYNEQFF
TRBJ2-3	.	17	few	TRBV11-2	TGTGCCAGCAGCTTAGATCAGGCCGGCGGTGGCACAGATACGCAGTATTTT	CASSLDQAGGGTDTQYF
TRBJ2-5	TRBD1	13	few	TRBV27	TGTGCCAGCAGTTTAGGTGACCGGGACAGACAGTACTTC	CASSLGDRDRQYF
TRBJ2-7	.	13	many	TRBV7-2	TGTGCCAGCAGCTGGGGGCCGGACTACGAGCAGTACTTC	CASSWGPDYEQYF
TRBJ2-7	TRBD2	16	few	TRBV12-3/TRBV12-4	TGTGCCAGCGCTTCTTCTAGCGGGGCTTACTCCTACGAGCAGTACTTC	CASASSSGAYSYEQYF
TRBJ2-7	.	14	.	TRBV7-2	TGTGCCAGCAGCTTGACAACCGCTATGGGCGAGCAGTACTTC	CASSLTTAMGEQYF
TRBJ2-5	.	16	.	TRBV7-9	TGTGCCAGCAGCTTAGGGGCAGACGGTTTTCAAGAGACCCAGTACTTC	CASSLGADGFQETQYF